This passage covers 16 T cell receptor beta chains from one sample sequenced in a study of T cell responses to AZD1222 COVID-19 vaccine. Libraries were prepared by immunoSEQ multiplex PCR; TCRdb keeps only in-frame clonotypes and omits some of them. The table records tens of thousands of clones, about 92% of them present only once. Sequencing used peripheral blood, obtained 28 days after the second AZD1222 dose. The receptors derive from an adult who received the AZD1222 COVID-19 vaccine.

This chain connects TRBV5-1 to TRBJ2-7; D ambiguous. Per germline, CDR1 SGHRS and CDR2 YFSETQ. The CDR3 loop spans 12 amino acids. The V end lost 3 bases, the J end lost 2 bases, and 6 bases lay between the germline ends. The CDR3 protein is CASSSSTYEQYF. In nucleotides, the CDR3 is TGCGCCAGCAGCTCCTCAACCTACGAGCAGTACTTC.

The J gene is TRBJ2-7, the V gene TRBV11-2; tentative D call: TRBD1 (6 bases). Germline V lookup: CDR1 SGHAT, CDR2 FQNNGV. This CDR3 has 16 amino acids. With 6 bases removed from V and 3 bases from J, the gap between germline ends came to 21 bases. CDR3 protein: CASSSYRQGLIYEQYF. The CDR3 bases are TGTGCCAGCAGTTCCTACCGGCAGGGGCTCATCTACGAGCAGTACTTC.

This clone was picked up one time. The rearrangement links TRBV5-1 to TRBJ2-2; D perhaps matches TRBD2 (5 bases). The CDR3 runs 14 residues. Germline V gives CDR1 SGHRS, CDR2 YFSETQ. V was trimmed by 2 bases and J by 4 bases, leaving 9 bases between them. CDR3: CASSLAETTGELFF. For the CDR3, the DNA is TGCGCCAGCAGCTTAGCGGAGACCACCGGGGAGCTGTTTTTT.

The J gene is TRBJ1-1, the V gene TRBV7-9; tentatively, D is TRBD1 (5 bases). The CDR3 covers 13 residues. Germline assignment: CDR1 SEHNR and CDR2 FQNEAQ (reference sequence). The V gene lost 4 bases and the J gene lost 1 base, with 7 bases spanning the gap. The CDR3 loop is CASSYQGNTEAFF. The CDR3 DNA reads as TGTGCCAGCAGCTACCAGGGGAACACTGAAGCTTTCTTT.

V gene TRBV5-1 combines with J gene TRBJ2-7; 7 bases agree with TRBD1. Losses at the gene ends were 3 bases for V and 3 bases for J; bases not matched to a gene: 21. The CDR3 covers 19 residues. Germline values: CDR1 SGHRS, CDR2 YFSETQ. The CDR3 sequence is CASSSNPGTEMIVGYEQYF. CDR3 DNA: TGCGCCAGCAGCTCCAACCCCGGGACAGAGATGATAGTTGGCTACGAGCAGTACTTC.

The chain has TRBV6-5 and TRBJ2-1, with D possibly matching TRBD1 (6 bases). The CDR3 totals 15 residues. CDR1 is MNHEY and CDR2 is SVGAGI in the germline V gene. V lost 6 bases, J lost 3 bases, and 15 bases lay in between. The CDR3: CASSATQGSYNEQFF. For the CDR3, the DNA is TGTGCCAGCAGCGCCACACAGGGAAGCTACAATGAGCAGTTCTTC.

The chain links TRBV3-1 (or the pseudogene TRBV3-2) to TRBJ2-7; a weak D match, TRBD1 (5 bases). Trimming took off 2 bases at V and 0 bases at J, with 11 bases between the two ends. Germline CDR1 and CDR2: LGHDT and YNNKEL (reference sequence). The CDR3 loop spans 15 amino acids. The CDR3 DNA is TGTGCCAGCAGCCAACAACGGACAAGCTCCTACGAGCAGTACTTC. Translating gives CASSQQRTSSYEQYF.

The chain carries TRBV6-2 or TRBV6-3 and TRBJ2-1; weak D call: TRBD1 (7 bases). Trimming removed 5 bases at V and 7 bases at J, with 15 bases between. The CDR3 covers 14 residues. In germline, CDR1 is MNHEY, CDR2 SVGEGT. CDR3 DNA: TGTGCCAGCAGTATAAAGGGGGCGGGGAATGAGCAGTTCTTC. This translates into CASSIKGAGNEQFF.

J is TRBJ1-1 and V is TRBV4-1; D might be TRBD1 (6 bases). Between the trimmed V and J ends, which lost 0 bases and 4 bases, there was a span of 12 bases. The germline V gene encodes CDR1 MGHRA and CDR2 YSYEKL. There are 15 residues in the CDR3. CDR3 loop: CASSQDPSRGTEAFF. The DNA of the CDR3 is TGCGCCAGCAGCCAAGACCCCAGCAGGGGCACTGAAGCTTTCTTT.

The chain uses TRBV9 and TRBJ1-1; D perhaps matches TRBD1 (5 bases). Germline V gene data show CDR1 as SGDLS and CDR2 as YYNGEE. The CDR3 contains 14 residues. Trimming removed 5 bases at V and 3 bases at J, with 14 bases between. The CDR3 DNA reads TGTGCCAGCAGTGCCACCCAGGGATACACTGAAGCTTTCTTT. This sequence encodes CASSATQGYTEAFF.

The chain couples TRBV6-6 to TRBJ2-1, with 7 bases matching TRBD1. Germline loops: CDR1 MNHNY, CDR2 SVGAGI (reference sequence). The V and J ends lost 11 bases and 2 bases, in that order; junction bases with no gene match: 9. The CDR3 has 14 residues. The CDR3 nucleotides are TGTGCCGCCCGGGTCGGGACAGCCTACAATGAGCAGTTCTTC. Its translation: CAARVGTAYNEQFF.

V gene TRBV30 combines with J gene TRBJ2-2; D gene unclear. Trimming removed 5 bases from V and 6 bases from J, with 7 bases in between. CDR1 and CDR2 from the germline V gene are GTSNPN and SVGIG (reference sequence). This CDR3 region has 11 residues. CDR3 DNA: TGTGCCTGGGGCCCGGCCGGGGAGCTGTTTTTT. Translating it yields CAWGPAGELFF.

The V and J genes are TRBV5-5 and TRBJ2-5; TRBD2 agrees at 14 bases. From germline, CDR1 is SGHKS and CDR2 YYEKEE (reference sequence). This CDR3 has 17 residues. Trimming cost V 0 bases and J 5 bases; bases outside gene matches: 6. The CDR3 protein is CASSLGLAGGTGETQYF. As DNA, the CDR3 is TGTGCCAGCAGCTTGGGACTAGCGGGAGGGACAGGGGAGACCCAGTACTTC.

This clone showed up just a few times. The CDR3: CASSFSPGRANTEAFF. The DNA of the CDR3 is TGTGCCAGCAGCTTCTCGCCGGGTCGGGCGAACACTGAAGCTTTCTTT. The chain uses TRBV13 and TRBJ1-1; D gene uncertain. With 3 bases removed from V and 1 base from J, the gap between germline ends came to 15 bases. Germline V lookup: CDR1 PRHDT, CDR2 FYEKMQ (reference sequence). The CDR3 has 16 amino acids.

V usage is TRBV9 and J usage is TRBJ1-1; D is undetermined. Per germline, CDR1 SGDLS and CDR2 YYNGEE. CDR3 length equals 15 residues. V was clipped by 3 bases and J by 5 bases, with 17 bases between them. The CDR3 here is CASSAGEGGNTEAFF. The CDR3 coding sequence is TGTGCCAGCAGCGCCGGGGAGGGAGGGAATACTGAAGCTTTCTTT.

This rearrangement joins TRBV2 to TRBJ1-2; possibly TRBD1 for D (5 bases). V dropped 3 bases and J dropped 4 bases, with 9 bases sitting between them. The germline gives CDR1 SNHLY, CDR2 FYNNEI. The CDR3 runs 13 residues. The CDR3 DNA is TGTGCCAGCAGTGATGGGGGAATCTATGGCTACACCTTC. Protein sequence: CASSDGGIYGYTF. Looking up the rest from reference TRBV2 and TRBJ1-2 gives the full variable domain: EPEVTQTPSHQVTQMGQEVILRCVPISNHLYFYWYRQILGQKVEFLVSFYNNEISEKSEIFDDQFSVERPDGSNFTLKIRSTKLEDSAMYFCASSDGGIYGYTFGSGTRLTVV.